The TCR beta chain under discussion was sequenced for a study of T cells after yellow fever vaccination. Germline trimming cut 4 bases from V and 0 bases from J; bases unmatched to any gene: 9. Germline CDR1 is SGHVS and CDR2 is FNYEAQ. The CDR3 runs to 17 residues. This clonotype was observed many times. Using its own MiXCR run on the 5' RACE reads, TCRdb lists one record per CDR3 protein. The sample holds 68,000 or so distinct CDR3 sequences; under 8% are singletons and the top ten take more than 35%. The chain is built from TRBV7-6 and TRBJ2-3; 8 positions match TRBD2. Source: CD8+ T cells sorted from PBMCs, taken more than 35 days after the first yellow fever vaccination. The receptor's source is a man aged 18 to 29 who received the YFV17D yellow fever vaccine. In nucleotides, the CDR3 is TGTGCCAGCAGCTACTCGAGCGGGGGAGATAGCACAGATACGCAGTATTTT. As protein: CASSYSSGGDSTDTQYF.